The 28 T cell receptor beta chains below come from one sample, sequenced in a study of CD8+ T cells in alopecia areata. cDNA prepared by RNA extraction and subsequent reverse transcription served as the template for sequencing. The protocol was immunoSEQ multiplex PCR, while the TCRdb copy is restricted to in-frame clones and leaves out a portion. The sample consists of some 51,000 clones, around 96% of them appearing once. Sample: CD8+ T cells sorted from blood, taken at week 0. Receptor source: a human donor with alopecia areata.

The V call is TRBV6-1, the J call TRBJ2-2, with D perhaps matching TRBD1 (5 bases). The CDR3 has 15 residues. Germline V gene lookup returns CDR1 MNHNS and CDR2 SASEGT. The V gene lost 7 bases and the J gene lost 6 bases, with 18 bases spanning the gap. CDR3 in amino acids: CASTKGAGYPGELFF. CDR3 coding DNA: TGTGCCAGCACCAAAGGGGCAGGGTACCCCGGGGAGCTGTTTTTT.

CDR3 nucleotide sequence: TGTGCCAGCAGCTCGGGACTAGCGGCAGCCCGAATACAAGAGACCCAGTACTTC. Translation: CASSSGLAAARIQETQYF. The V gene is TRBV5-4, the J gene TRBJ2-5; 11 bases are shared with TRBD2. Germline V gene data show CDR1 as SGHNT and CDR2 as YYREEE (reference sequence). This CDR3 spans 18 amino acids. V was pared by 3 bases and J by 2 bases, with 12 bases of the junction left unmatched. The whole variable domain, remainder taken from reference TRBV5-4 and TRBJ2-5, is ETGVTQSPTHLIKTRGQQVTLRCSSQSGHNTVSWYQQALGQGPQFIFQYYREEENGRGNFPPRFSGLQFPNYSSELNVNALELDDSALYLCASSSGLAAARIQETQYFGPGTRLLVL.

This clone was counted a single time. The chain links TRBV6-5 to TRBJ2-1; 8 bases map to TRBD1. The germline CDR1 and CDR2 sequences are MNHEY and SVGAGI. V was clipped by 5 bases and J by 4 bases; unmatched bases: 7. The CDR3 sequence is 15 residues long. The CDR3 sequence: CASSIQGVGYNEQFF. CDR3 in DNA: TGTGCCAGCAGTATACAGGGGGTCGGTTACAATGAGCAGTTCTTC.

The genes are TRBV2 and TRBJ2-5, with TRBD2 matching 8 bases. The length of the CDR3 is 15 residues. CDR1 and CDR2 from the germline V gene are SNHLY and FYNNEI. Losses at the gene ends were 2 bases for V and 5 bases for J; bases not matched to a gene: 7. CDR3 nucleotides: TGTGCCAGCAGTGAATACCGACTAGCGCGGGAGACCCAGTACTTC. Translating it yields CASSEYRLARETQYF.

The rearrangement joins TRBV4-1 to TRBJ1-1, with 9 bases aligning to TRBD1. The CDR3 spans 12 residues. J was trimmed by 8 bases and V by 6 bases; bases with no gene match: 4. Germline loops: CDR1 MGHRA, CDR2 YSYEKL. The CDR3 is CASRQGAAEAFF. CDR3 coding DNA: TGCGCCAGCAGACAGGGGGCTGCCGAAGCTTTCTTT.

The rearrangement links TRBV29-1 to TRBJ1-2; D perhaps matches TRBD1 (5 bases). V lost 4 bases, J lost 7 bases, and 13 bases lay in between. Germline CDR1 and CDR2: SQVTM and ANQGSEA. The CDR3 is 12 residues long. The CDR3: CSVVGHLGGYTF. The CDR3 coding sequence is TGCAGCGTTGTAGGACATCTAGGTGGCTACACCTTC.

The chain is built from TRBV11-3 and TRBJ2-7; a weak D match, TRBD1 (5 bases). The CDR3 has 11 amino acids. The V end was cut by 5 bases, the J end by 5 bases, with 7 bases between. The germline V gene encodes CDR1 SGHNT and CDR2 YENEEA. The CDR3 DNA is TGTGCCAGCAGCGGCAGGGACGAGCAGTACTTC. It codes for CASSGRDEQYF.

This clone came up once. The chain carries TRBV7-9 and TRBJ2-2; maybe TRBD2 (7 bases). From germline, CDR1 is SEHNR and CDR2 FQNEAQ (reference sequence). The CDR3 is 17 amino acids. The V gene lost 0 bases and the J gene lost 2 bases, with 13 bases spanning the gap. CDR3 amino acids: CASSLARGQGNTGELFF. The DNA of the CDR3 is TGTGCCAGCAGCTTAGCGCGGGGGCAGGGCAACACCGGGGAGCTGTTTTTT.

The chain combines TRBV5-6 with TRBJ1-3; D is unclear. The CDR3 covers 13 residues. The germline V and J ends were trimmed by 1 base and 3 bases, with 5 bases remaining between them. Germline loops: CDR1 SGHDT, CDR2 YYEEEE. The CDR3 bases are TGTGCCAGCAGCTTGTCTCATGGAAACACCATATATTTT. Translating gives CASSLSHGNTIYF.

The J gene is TRBJ2-6, the V gene TRBV7-7, with D possibly TRBD2 on 6 matching bases. CDR1 is SSHAT, CDR2 FNYEAQ, per germline (reference sequence). The CDR3 is 12 residues long. The CDR3 DNA reads TGTGCTAGCGGAACTGGGGCCAACGTCCTGACTTTC. It encodes CASGTGANVLTF.

The rearrangement uses TRBV11-2 and TRBJ2-3; TRBD1 is a possible D gene (6 bases). V lost 1 base and J 4 bases, leaving 12 bases between the germline ends. In germline, CDR1 is SGHAT, CDR2 FQNNGV. This CDR3 has 15 residues. The CDR3 DNA reads TGTGCCAGCAGCTTAGGTGCAGGGGACGCAGATACGCAGTATTTT. Protein sequence: CASSLGAGDADTQYF.

The chain is built from TRBV5-6 and TRBJ1-2, with a weak D call TRBD1 (5 bases). Trimming pared 6 bases from V and 8 bases from J, leaving 14 bases between. CDR3 length equals 12 residues. Germline V gene sequence: CDR1 SGHDT, CDR2 YYEEEE. The CDR3 DNA follows: TGTGCCAGCACCCTCCTGGGGGTCGGCTACACCTTC. Translation: CASTLLGVGYTF.

The table lists this clone with a few counts. This chain uses TRBV9 with TRBJ2-1, with D maybe TRBD2 (6 bases). Germline CDR1 reads SGDLS; CDR2 reads YYNGEE. CDR3 length: 16 residues. Trimming removed 4 bases at V and 1 base at J, with 15 bases between. The DNA for the CDR3 is TGTGCCAGCAGCCCATTCGGGGGAAATTCCTACAATGAGCAGTTCTTC. The encoded protein is CASSPFGGNSYNEQFF. Filled out from reference TRBV9 and TRBJ2-1, the complete variable domain reads DSGVTQTPKHLITATGQRVTLRCSPRSGDLSVYWYQQSLDQGLQFLIQYYNGEERAKGNILERFSAQQFPDLHSELNLSSLELGDSALYFCASSPFGGNSYNEQFFGPGTRLTVL.

The V call is TRBV15, the J call TRBJ1-6; D ambiguous. From germline, CDR1 is LNHNV and CDR2 YYDKDF (reference sequence). Trimming cost V 0 bases and J 9 bases, with 3 bases left between them. CDR3 length: 12 amino acids. The DNA for the CDR3 is TGTGCCACCAGCAGAGACACTTCACCCCTCCACTTT. It codes for CATSRDTSPLHF.

The chain uses TRBV29-1 and TRBJ1-3, with 7 bases that match TRBD1. The germline gives CDR1 SQVTM, CDR2 ANQGSEA. The CDR3 totals 12 residues. With 6 bases clipped from V and 3 bases from J, the junction kept 2 bases outside the gene matches. The DNA of the CDR3 is TGCAGCGTCCGGACAGGTGGAAACACCATATATTTT. This translates into CSVRTGGNTIYF.

The genes are TRBV6-5 and TRBJ2-1; possibly TRBD1 or TRBD2 for D (5 bases each). Trimming took off 6 bases at V and 3 bases at J, with 12 bases between the two ends. The CDR3 covers 14 residues. CDR1 and CDR2 from the germline V gene are MNHEY and SVGAGI. The CDR3 region has the DNA TGTGCCAGCAGCACCGGGACCTTCTACAATGAGCAGTTCTTC. This translates into CASSTGTFYNEQFF.

V and J are TRBV6-1 and TRBJ1-5, with D perhaps matching TRBD1 (5 bases). The CDR3 has 13 amino acids. Per germline, CDR1 MNHNS and CDR2 SASEGT. V was clipped by 8 bases and J by 0 bases, with 8 bases between them. CDR3 DNA: TGTGCCAGCGCTGGGACTAGCAATCAGCCCCAGCATTTT. As protein: CASAGTSNQPQHF.

The gene calls are TRBV7-2 and TRBJ1-1; no reliable D call. V dropped 5 bases and J dropped 2 bases, with 15 bases sitting between them. The CDR3 sequence is 15 residues long. CDR1 is SGHTA and CDR2 is FQGNSA in the germline V gene. CDR3 loop: CASSPLSSYNTEAFF. The CDR3 DNA sequence: TGTGCCAGCAGCCCACTCTCCTCGTACAACACTGAAGCTTTCTTT.

This chain connects TRBV9 to TRBJ2-7; D might be TRBD1 (6 bases). From germline, CDR1 is SGDLS and CDR2 YYNGEE. V lost 7 bases and J lost 2, with 16 bases in between. The CDR3 sequence is 14 residues long. The DNA for the CDR3 is TGTGCCAGCTCCAGGACAGTCAAAGCCTACGAGCAGTACTTC. Translating gives CASSRTVKAYEQYF.

The chain recombines TRBV4-1 with TRBJ1-5; D gene unclear. Germline-derived CDR1 and CDR2 are MGHRA and YSYEKL. CDR3 length equals 16 residues. Trimming shortened V by 1 base and J by 0 bases, and 10 bases separated the two germline ends. The CDR3 sequence is CASSQVAEYSNQPQHF. The CDR3 nucleotides read TGCGCCAGCAGCCAAGTGGCCGAATATAGCAATCAGCCCCAGCATTTT.

The V call is TRBV7-2, the J call TRBJ2-4, with D hard to call. The CDR3 runs 14 residues. V gave up 7 bases and J gave up 3 bases, with 13 bases separating them. CDR1 and CDR2 (germline): SGHTA, FQGNSA. In nucleotides, the CDR3 is TGTGCCAGCACCCCCGAGAAGATCAAAAACATTCAGTACTTC. It specifies CASTPEKIKNIQYF.

This sequence joins TRBV7-9 and TRBJ2-3; D gene ambiguous. CDR1 is SEHNR and CDR2 is FQNEAQ in the germline V gene (reference sequence). The CDR3 loop spans 12 amino acids. The V end lost 5 bases, the J end lost 6 bases, and 9 bases lay between the germline ends. CDR3 sequence: CASSPFTDTQYF. Here the CDR3 DNA reads TGTGCCAGCAGCCCATTTACGGATACGCAGTATTTT.

The V call is TRBV7-6, the J call TRBJ2-7, with D tentatively TRBD2 (5 bases). Germline V CDR1 and CDR2: SGHVS, FNYEAQ. V gave up 2 bases and J gave up 6 bases, with 11 bases separating them. The CDR3 runs to 13 residues. The CDR3 DNA reads as TGTGCCAGCAGCTTATTGGCTAGCTCCGAGCAGTACTTC. Its protein is CASSLLASSEQYF. Together with reference TRBV7-6 and TRBJ2-7, the CDR3 gives the full variable domain: GAGVSQSPRYKVTKRGQDVALRCDPISGHVSLYWYRQALGQGPEFLTYFNYEAQQDKSGLPNDRFSAERPEGSISTLTIQRTEQRDSAMYRCASSLLASSEQYFGPGTRLTVT.

This chain joins TRBV10-3 and TRBJ1-5; D is unresolved. Germline CDR1 ENHRY, CDR2 SYGVKD. V was clipped by 0 bases and J by 6 bases, with 6 bases between them. The CDR3 is 13 residues long. The CDR3 spells CAISESITQPQHF. Written as DNA, the CDR3 is TGTGCCATCAGTGAGTCGATCACTCAGCCCCAGCATTTT.

The chain carries TRBV27 and TRBJ2-7; either TRBD1 or TRBD2 may fit D (5 bases each). V lost 3 bases and J 0 bases, leaving 12 bases between the germline ends. Germline V gives CDR1 MNHEY, CDR2 SMNVEV (reference sequence). The CDR3 extends over 15 amino acids. The CDR3 loop is CASSLGDRYSYEQYF. DNA of the CDR3: TGTGCCAGCAGTTTGGGGGACCGGTACTCCTACGAGCAGTACTTC.

The gene calls are TRBV19 and TRBJ2-1; possibly TRBD1 for D (5 bases). Trimming cost V 6 bases and J 0 bases, with 15 bases left between them. From germline, CDR1 is LNHDA and CDR2 SQIVND (reference sequence). This CDR3 contains 16 residues. CDR3 DNA sequence: TGTGCCAGTAGCTTTACAGGCTATAGCTCCTACAATGAGCAGTTCTTC. It specifies CASSFTGYSSYNEQFF.

This chain joins TRBV27 and TRBJ2-1; perhaps TRBD1 as D (6 bases). CDR1 and CDR2 from the germline V gene are MNHEY and SMNVEV (reference sequence). Trimming removed 4 bases from V and 4 bases from J, with 20 bases in between. The CDR3 is 17 amino acids. CDR3 sequence reads: CASSSATGTRLYNEQFF. CDR3 DNA sequence: TGTGCCAGCAGTTCCGCGACCGGGACAAGACTGTACAATGAGCAGTTCTTC.

The CDR3: CASSSSRTGAYNEQFF. The DNA of the CDR3 is TGCGCCAGCAGCTCTTCGAGGACAGGGGCCTACAATGAGCAGTTCTTC. This chain connects TRBV5-1 to TRBJ2-1; 9 bases agree with TRBD1. The germline V gene encodes CDR1 SGHRS and CDR2 YFSETQ. The J segment lost 2 bases and the V segment lost 3 bases, leaving 6 bases of the junction unmatched. The CDR3 has 16 amino acids.